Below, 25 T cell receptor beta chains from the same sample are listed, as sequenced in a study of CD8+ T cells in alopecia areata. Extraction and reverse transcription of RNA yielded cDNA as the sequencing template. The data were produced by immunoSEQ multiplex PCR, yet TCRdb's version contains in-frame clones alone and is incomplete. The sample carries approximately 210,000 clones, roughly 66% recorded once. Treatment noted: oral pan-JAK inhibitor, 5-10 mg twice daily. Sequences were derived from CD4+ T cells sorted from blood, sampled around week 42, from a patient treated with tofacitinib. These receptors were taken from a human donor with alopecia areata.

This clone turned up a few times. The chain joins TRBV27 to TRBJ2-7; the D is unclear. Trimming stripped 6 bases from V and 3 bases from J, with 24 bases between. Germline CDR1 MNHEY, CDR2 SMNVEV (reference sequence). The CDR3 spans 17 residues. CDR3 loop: CASSPRPRPPWGYEQYF. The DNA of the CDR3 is TGTGCCAGCAGCCCCCGCCCTAGGCCTCCCTGGGGCTACGAGCAGTACTTC.

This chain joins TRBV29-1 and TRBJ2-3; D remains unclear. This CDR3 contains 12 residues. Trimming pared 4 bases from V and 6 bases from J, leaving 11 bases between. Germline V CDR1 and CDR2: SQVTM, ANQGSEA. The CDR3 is CSVVLARDTQYF. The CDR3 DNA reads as TGCAGCGTTGTTTTGGCGAGGGATACGCAGTATTTT.

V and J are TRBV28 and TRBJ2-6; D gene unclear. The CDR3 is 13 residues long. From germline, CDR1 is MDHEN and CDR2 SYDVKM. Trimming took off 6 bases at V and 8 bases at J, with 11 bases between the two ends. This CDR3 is CASRVPTTNVLTF. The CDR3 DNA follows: TGTGCCAGCAGAGTCCCAACTACCAACGTCCTGACTTTC. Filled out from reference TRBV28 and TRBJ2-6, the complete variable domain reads DVKVTQSSRYLVKRTGEKVFLECVQDMDHENMFWYRQDPGLGLRLIYFSYDVKMKEKGDIPEGYSVSREKKERFSLILESASTNQTSMYLCASRVPTTNVLTFGAGSRLTVL.

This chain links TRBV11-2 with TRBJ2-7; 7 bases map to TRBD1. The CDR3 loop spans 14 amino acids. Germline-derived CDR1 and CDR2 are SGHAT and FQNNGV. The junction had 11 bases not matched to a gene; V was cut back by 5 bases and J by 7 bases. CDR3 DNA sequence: TGTGCCAGCAGCAACCAGGGACAGTTTGGGGAGCAGTACTTC. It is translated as CASSNQGQFGEQYF.

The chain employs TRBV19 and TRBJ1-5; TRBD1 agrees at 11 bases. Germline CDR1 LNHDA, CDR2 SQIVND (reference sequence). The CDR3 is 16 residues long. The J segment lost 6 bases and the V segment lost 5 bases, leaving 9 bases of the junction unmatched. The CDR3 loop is CASSPRTGGYGQPQHF. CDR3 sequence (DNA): TGTGCCAGTAGTCCAAGGACAGGGGGCTATGGTCAGCCCCAGCATTTT.

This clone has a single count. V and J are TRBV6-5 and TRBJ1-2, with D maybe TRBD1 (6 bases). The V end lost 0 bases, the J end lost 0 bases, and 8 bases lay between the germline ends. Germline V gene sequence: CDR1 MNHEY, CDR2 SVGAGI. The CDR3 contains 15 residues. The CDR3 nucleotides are TGTGCCAGCAGTTACTCGACAGGTGCTAACTATGGCTACACCTTC. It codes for CASSYSTGANYGYTF.

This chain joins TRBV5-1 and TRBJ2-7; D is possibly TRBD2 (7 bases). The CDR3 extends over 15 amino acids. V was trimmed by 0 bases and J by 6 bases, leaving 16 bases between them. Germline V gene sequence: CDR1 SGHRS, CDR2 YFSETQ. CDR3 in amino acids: CASSLDEGGPVEQYF. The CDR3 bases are TGCGCCAGCAGCTTGGATGAGGGGGGGCCGGTCGAGCAGTACTTC.

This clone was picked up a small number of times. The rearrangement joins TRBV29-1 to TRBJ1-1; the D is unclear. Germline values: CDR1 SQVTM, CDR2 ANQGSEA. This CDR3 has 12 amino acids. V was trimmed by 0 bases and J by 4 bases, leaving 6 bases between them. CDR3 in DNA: TGCAGCGTTGAAGATTCAGGCACTGAAGCTTTCTTT. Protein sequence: CSVEDSGTEAFF.

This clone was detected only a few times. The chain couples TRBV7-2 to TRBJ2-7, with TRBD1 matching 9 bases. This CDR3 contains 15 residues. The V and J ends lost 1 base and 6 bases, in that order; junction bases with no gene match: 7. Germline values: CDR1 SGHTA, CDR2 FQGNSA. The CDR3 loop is CASSLEGTGSREQYF. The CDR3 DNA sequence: TGTGCCAGCAGCTTAGAAGGGACAGGGTCTCGCGAGCAGTACTTC. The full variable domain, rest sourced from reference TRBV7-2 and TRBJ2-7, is GAGVSQSPSNKVTEKGKDVELRCDPISGHTALYWYRQSLGQGLEFLIYFQGNSAPDKSGLPSDRFSAERTGGSVSTLTIQRTQQEDSAVYLCASSLEGTGSREQYFGPGTRLTVT.

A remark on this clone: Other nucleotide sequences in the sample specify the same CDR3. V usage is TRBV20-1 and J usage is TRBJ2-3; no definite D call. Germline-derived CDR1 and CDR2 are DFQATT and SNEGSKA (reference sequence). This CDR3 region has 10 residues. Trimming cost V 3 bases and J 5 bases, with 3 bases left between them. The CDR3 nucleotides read TGCAGTGCTAGTGGAGATACGCAGTATTTT. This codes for CSASGDTQYF.

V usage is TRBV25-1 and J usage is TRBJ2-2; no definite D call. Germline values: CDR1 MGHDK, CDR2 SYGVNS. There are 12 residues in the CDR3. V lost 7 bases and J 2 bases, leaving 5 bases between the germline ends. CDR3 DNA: TGTGCCAGCAATGGAAACACCGGGGAGCTGTTTTTT. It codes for CASNGNTGELFF.

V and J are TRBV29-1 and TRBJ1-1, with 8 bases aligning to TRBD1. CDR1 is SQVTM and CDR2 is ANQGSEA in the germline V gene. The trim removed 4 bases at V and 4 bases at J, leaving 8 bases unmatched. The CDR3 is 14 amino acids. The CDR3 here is CSVAFQGAGTEAFF. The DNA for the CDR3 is TGCAGCGTTGCGTTCCAGGGGGCCGGCACTGAAGCTTTCTTT.

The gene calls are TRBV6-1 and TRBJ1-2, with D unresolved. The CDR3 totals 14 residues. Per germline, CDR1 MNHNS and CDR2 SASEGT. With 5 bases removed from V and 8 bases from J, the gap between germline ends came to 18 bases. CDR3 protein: CASSRKGLLRGYTF. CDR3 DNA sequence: TGTGCCAGCAGTCGGAAAGGGCTCCTCCGCGGCTACACCTTC.

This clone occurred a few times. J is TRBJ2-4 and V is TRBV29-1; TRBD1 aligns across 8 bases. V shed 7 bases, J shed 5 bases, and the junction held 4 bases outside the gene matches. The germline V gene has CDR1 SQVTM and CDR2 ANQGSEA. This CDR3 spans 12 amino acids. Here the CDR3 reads CSAQQGENIQYF. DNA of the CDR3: TGCAGCGCTCAACAGGGGGAAAACATTCAGTACTTC.

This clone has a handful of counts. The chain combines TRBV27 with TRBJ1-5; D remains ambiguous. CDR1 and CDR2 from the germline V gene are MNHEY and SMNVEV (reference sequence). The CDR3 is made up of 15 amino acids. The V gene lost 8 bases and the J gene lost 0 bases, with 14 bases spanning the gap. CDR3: CASSQGLNSNQPQHF. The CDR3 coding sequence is TGTGCCAGCTCCCAAGGCCTTAATAGCAATCAGCCCCAGCATTTT.

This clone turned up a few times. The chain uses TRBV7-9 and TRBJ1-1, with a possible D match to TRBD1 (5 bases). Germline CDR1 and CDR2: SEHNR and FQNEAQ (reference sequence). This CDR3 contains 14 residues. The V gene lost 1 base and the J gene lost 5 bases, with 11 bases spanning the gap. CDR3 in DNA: TGTGCCAGCAGCTTAGGGGGCATGGTAACTGAAGCTTTCTTT. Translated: CASSLGGMVTEAFF.

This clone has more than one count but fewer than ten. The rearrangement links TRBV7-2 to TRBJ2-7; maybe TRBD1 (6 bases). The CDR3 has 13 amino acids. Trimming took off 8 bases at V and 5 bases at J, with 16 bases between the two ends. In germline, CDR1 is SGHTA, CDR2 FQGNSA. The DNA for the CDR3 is TGTGCCAGCGGGAGACAGGTGAGGAACGAGCAGTACTTC. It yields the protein CASGRQVRNEQYF.

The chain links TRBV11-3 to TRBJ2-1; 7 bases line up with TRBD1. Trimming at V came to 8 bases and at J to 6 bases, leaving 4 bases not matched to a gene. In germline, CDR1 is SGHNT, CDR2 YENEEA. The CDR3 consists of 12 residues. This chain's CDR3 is CASEGARNEQFF. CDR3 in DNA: TGTGCCAGCGAGGGGGCGCGCAATGAGCAGTTCTTC. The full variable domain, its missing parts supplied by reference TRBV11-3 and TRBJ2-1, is EAGVVQSPRYKIIEKKQPVAFWCNPISGHNTLYWYLQNLGQGPELLIRYENEEAVDDSQLPKDRFSAERLKGVDSTLKIQPAELGDSAVYLCASEGARNEQFFGPGTRLTVL.

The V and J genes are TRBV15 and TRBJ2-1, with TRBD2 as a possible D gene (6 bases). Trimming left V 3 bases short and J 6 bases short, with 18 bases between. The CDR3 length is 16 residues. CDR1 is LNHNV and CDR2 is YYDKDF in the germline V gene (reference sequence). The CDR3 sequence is CATSSLSGREFNEQFF. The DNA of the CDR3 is TGTGCCACCAGCAGCCTTTCCGGGAGAGAGTTCAATGAGCAGTTCTTC.

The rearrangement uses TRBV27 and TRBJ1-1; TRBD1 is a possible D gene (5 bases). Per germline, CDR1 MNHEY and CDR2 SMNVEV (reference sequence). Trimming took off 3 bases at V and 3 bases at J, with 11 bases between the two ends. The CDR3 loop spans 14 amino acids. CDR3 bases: TGTGCCAGCAGTTTTCGGGGGGTGGACACTGAAGCTTTCTTT. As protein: CASSFRGVDTEAFF.

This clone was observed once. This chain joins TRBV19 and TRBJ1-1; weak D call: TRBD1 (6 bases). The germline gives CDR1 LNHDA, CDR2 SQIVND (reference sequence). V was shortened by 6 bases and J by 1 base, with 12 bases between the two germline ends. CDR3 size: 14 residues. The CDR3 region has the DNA TGTGCCAGTAGAAAAGGGGGTGGGAACACTGAAGCTTTCTTT. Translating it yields CASRKGGGNTEAFF. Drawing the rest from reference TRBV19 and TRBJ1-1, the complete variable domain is DGGITQSPKYLFRKEGQNVTLSCEQNLNHDAMYWYRQDPGQGLRLIYYSQIVNDFQKGDIAEGYSVSREKKESFPLTVTSAQKNPTAFYLCASRKGGGNTEAFFGQGTRLTVV.

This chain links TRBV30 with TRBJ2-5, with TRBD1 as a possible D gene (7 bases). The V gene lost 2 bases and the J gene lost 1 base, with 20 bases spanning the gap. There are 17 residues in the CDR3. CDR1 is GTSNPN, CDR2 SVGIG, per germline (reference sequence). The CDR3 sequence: CAWSRGLATGAQETQYF. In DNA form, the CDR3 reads TGTGCCTGGAGTAGGGGGCTTGCGACGGGGGCCCAAGAGACCCAGTACTTC. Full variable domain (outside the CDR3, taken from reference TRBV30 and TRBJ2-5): SQTIHQWPATLVQPVGSPLSLECTVEGTSNPNLYWYRQAAGRGLQLLFYSVGIGQISSEVPQNLSASRPQDRQFILSSKKLLLSDSGFYLCAWSRGLATGAQETQYFGPGTRLLVL.

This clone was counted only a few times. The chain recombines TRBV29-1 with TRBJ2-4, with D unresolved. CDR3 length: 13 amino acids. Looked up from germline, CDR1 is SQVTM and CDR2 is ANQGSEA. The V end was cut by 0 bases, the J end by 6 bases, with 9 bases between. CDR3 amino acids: CSVEDLSGNIQYF. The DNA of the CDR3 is TGCAGCGTTGAAGATTTATCGGGAAACATTCAGTACTTC.

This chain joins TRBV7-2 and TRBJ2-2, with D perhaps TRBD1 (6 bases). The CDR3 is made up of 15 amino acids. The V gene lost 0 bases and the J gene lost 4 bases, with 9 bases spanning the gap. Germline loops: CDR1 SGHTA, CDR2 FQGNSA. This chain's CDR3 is CASSLALGATGELFF. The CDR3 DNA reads TGTGCCAGCAGCTTAGCGCTGGGGGCCACCGGGGAGCTGTTTTTT.

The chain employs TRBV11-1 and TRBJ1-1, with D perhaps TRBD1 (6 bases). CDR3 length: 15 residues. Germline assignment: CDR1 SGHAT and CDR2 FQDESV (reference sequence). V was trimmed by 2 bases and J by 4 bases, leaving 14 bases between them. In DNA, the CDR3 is TGTGCCAGCAGCTTATACCAGGGACAAGTCACTGAAGCTTTCTTT. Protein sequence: CASSLYQGQVTEAFF. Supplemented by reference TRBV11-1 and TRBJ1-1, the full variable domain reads EAEVAQSPRYKITEKSQAVAFWCDPISGHATLYWYRQILGQGPELLVQFQDESVVDDSQLPKDRFSAERLKGVDSTLKIQPAELGDSAMYLCASSLYQGQVTEAFFGQGTRLTVV.